This T cell receptor (beta chain) is from a study of T-cell reconstitution after alpha-beta-depleted transplantation in children. Per the germline V gene, CDR1 is DFQATT and CDR2 is SNEGSKA (reference sequence). The V gene end was trimmed by 6 bases and the J gene end by 7 bases; junction bases not matched to a gene: 15. The length of the CDR3 is 14 residues. Preparation of the TCRbeta library involved a method that used unique molecular identifiers. TCRdb ran MiXCR on the PCR reads and lists one entry per CDR3 protein. The sample records about 980,000 distinct CDR3 sequences, roughly 29% being singletons. General study results and limits: About two months after transplant, alpha-beta T cells reportedly came from several hundred expanded graft clones. Newly produced T cells mostly provided counts and TCRbeta diversity after one year, as hyperexpanded clones declined. Some patients' high day-60 TCRbeta diversity was traced to surviving recipient T cells and thymic progenitors.

As for this clonotype: Its antigen remains unknown.

The J gene is TRBJ2-7, the V gene TRBV20-1; 7 bases map to TRBD1. Specimen: PBMCs, mostly from graft donor cells, collected 360 days after TCRalphabeta/CD19-depleted stem cell transplant. The TCR originated in a boy younger than two who had a stem cell transplant for SCID, so the T cells may come from the graft donor. The CDR3 reads CSANPGQGEEEQYF. The DNA for the CDR3 is TGCAGTGCGAACCCGGGGCAGGGGGAAGAAGAGCAGTACTTC.